The subject of this entry is one T cell receptor (beta chain). The antigen remains unidentified. With 60 Vbeta and 13 Jbeta primers, the PCR was carried out. Assay: immunoSEQ multiplex PCR; the TCRdb copy retains only in-frame clones and omits some. This listing includes some 110,000 clones. V was clipped by 1 base and J by 0 bases, with 13 bases between them. Per germline, CDR1 SGHVS and CDR2 FNYEAQ. This CDR3 region has 17 residues. The data were obtained in a study of cytomegalovirus exposure and HLA in healthy donors. The overall study: Across 350 to 500 genotyped donors, about 81% landed in the Caucasian-associated ancestry cluster. Study results and limitations: For TCR beta chains, V- and J-gene trimming was later linked to a missense DCLRE1C variant. Reports indicate that TCR beta sequences accurately predicted the HLA-A and HLA-B alleles of most subjects. TRBV6-2, TRBV6-3 and some other V segments were excluded as indistinguishable.

The receptor was derived from a man aged 30 to 39 in good health and CMV-seronegative. Sequenced material: PBMCs. V and J are TRBV7-6 and TRBJ2-4; D is uncertain. The CDR3 DNA reads as TGTGCCAGCAGCTTAGTTGGGTCACTATTAGCCAAAAACATTCAGTACTTC. It yields the protein CASSLVGSLLAKNIQYF.